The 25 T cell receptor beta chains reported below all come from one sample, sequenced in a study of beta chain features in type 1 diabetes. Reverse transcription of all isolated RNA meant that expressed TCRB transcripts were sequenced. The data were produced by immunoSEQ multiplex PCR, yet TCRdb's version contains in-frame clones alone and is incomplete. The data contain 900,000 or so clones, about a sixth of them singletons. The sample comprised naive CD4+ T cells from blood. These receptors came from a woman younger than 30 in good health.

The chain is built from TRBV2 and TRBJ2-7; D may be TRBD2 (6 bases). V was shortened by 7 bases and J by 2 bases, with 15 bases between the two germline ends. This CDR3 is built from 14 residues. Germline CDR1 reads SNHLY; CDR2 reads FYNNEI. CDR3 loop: CASTPGGGTYEQYF. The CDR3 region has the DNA TGTGCCAGCACCCCAGGCGGAGGGACCTACGAGCAGTACTTC.

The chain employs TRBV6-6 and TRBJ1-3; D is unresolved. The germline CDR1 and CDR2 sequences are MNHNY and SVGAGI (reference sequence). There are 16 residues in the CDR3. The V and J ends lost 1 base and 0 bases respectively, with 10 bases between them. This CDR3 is CASSYLEKSSGNTIYF. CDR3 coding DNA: TGTGCCAGCAGTTACTTGGAGAAGAGCTCTGGAAACACCATATATTTT.

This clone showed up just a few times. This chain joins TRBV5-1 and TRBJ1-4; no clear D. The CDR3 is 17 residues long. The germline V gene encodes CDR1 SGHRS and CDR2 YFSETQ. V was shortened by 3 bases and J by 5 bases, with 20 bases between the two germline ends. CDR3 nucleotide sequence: TGCGCCAGCAGCTCCACCGTCGGGCCAGGCTTAAATGAAAAACTGTTTTTT. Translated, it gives CASSSTVGPGLNEKLFF.

In DNA, the CDR3 is TGTGCCAGCGGAAAAGCGGGACTGGGAAACATTCAGTACTTC. Translated: CASGKAGLGNIQYF. The V and J genes are TRBV7-9 and TRBJ2-4, with 7 bases aligning to TRBD2. The germline V gene encodes CDR1 SEHNR and CDR2 FQNEAQ (reference sequence). V was pared by 8 bases and J by 6 bases, with 10 bases of the junction left unmatched. This CDR3 contains 14 residues.

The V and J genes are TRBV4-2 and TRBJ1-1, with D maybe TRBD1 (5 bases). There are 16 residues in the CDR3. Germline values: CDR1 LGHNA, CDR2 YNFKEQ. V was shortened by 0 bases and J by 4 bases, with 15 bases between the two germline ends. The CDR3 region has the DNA TGTGCCAGCAGCCAAGAAGGGGTGGGTGGTTTCACTGAAGCTTTCTTT. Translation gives CASSQEGVGGFTEAFF.

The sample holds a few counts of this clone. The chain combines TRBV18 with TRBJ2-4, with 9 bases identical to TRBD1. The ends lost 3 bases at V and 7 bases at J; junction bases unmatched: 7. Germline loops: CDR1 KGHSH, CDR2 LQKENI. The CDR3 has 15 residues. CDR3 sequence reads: CASSPSRDRANIQYF. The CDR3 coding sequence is TGTGCCAGCTCACCGAGCAGGGACAGGGCGAACATTCAGTACTTC.

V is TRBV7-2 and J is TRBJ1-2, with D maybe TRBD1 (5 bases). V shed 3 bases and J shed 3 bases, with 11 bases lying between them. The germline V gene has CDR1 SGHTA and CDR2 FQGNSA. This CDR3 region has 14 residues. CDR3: CASSFRRGDYGYTF. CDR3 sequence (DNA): TGTGCCAGCAGCTTTCGAAGGGGTGACTATGGCTACACCTTC.

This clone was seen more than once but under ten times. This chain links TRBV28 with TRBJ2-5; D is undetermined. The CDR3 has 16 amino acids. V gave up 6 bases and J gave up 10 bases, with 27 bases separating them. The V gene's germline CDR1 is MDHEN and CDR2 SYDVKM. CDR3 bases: TGTGCCAGCAGGGCTCTAAGTTTTGTGGCCATTGGTGGCCAGTACTTC. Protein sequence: CASRALSFVAIGGQYF.

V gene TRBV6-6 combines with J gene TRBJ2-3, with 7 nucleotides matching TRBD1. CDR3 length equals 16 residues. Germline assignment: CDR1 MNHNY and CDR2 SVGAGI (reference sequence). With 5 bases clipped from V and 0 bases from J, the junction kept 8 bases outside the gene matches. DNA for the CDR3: TGTGCCAGCAGTCGACAGGGATTAACTAGCACAGATACGCAGTATTTT. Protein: CASSRQGLTSTDTQYF.

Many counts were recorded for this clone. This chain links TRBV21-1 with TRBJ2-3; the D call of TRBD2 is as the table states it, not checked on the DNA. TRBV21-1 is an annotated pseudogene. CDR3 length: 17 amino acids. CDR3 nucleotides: TGTGCCAGCAGCAAACGGCCTGGCGGGACCAGCACAGATACGCAGTATTTT. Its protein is CASSKRPGGTSTDTQYF.

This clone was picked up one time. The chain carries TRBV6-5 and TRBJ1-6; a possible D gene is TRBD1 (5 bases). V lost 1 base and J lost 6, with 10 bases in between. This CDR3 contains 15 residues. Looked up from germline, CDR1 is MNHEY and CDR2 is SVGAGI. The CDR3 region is CASSYYRDGNSPLHF. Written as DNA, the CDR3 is TGTGCCAGCAGTTACTACCGGGACGGTAATTCACCCCTCCACTTT.

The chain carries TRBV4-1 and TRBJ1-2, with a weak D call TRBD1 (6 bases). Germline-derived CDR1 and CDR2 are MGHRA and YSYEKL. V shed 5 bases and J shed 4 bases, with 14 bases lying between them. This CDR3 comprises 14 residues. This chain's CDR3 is CASSKGRDTYGYTF. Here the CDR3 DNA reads TGCGCCAGCAGCAAAGGACGGGACACCTATGGCTACACCTTC.

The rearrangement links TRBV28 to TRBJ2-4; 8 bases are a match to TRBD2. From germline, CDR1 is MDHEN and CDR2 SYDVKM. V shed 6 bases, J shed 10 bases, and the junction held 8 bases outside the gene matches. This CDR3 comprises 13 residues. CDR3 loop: CASRDEASGIQYF. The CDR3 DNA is TGTGCCAGCAGAGACGAGGCTAGCGGGATTCAGTACTTC.

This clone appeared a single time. CDR3 sequence: CASSHPTGDRTDTQYF. In DNA, the CDR3 is TGCGCCAGCAGCCACCCGACAGGGGATCGCACAGATACGCAGTATTTT. The chain employs TRBV4-1 and TRBJ2-3; 8 bases line up with TRBD1. Unmatched junction bases numbered 6, after V lost 3 bases and J lost 1 base. From germline, CDR1 is MGHRA and CDR2 YSYEKL. CDR3 size: 16 residues.

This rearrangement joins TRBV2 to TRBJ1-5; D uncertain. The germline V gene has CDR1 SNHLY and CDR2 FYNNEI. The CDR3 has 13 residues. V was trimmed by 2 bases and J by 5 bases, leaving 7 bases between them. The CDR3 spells CASSEQAHQPQHF. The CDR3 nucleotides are TGTGCCAGCAGTGAACAGGCCCATCAGCCCCAGCATTTT.

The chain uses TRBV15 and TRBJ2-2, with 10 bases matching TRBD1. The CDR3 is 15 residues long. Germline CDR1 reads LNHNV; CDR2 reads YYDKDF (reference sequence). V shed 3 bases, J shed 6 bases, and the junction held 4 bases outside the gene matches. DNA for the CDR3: TGTGCCACCAGCAGCGGGACAGGGGCATCCGGGGAGCTGTTTTTT. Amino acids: CATSSGTGASGELFF.

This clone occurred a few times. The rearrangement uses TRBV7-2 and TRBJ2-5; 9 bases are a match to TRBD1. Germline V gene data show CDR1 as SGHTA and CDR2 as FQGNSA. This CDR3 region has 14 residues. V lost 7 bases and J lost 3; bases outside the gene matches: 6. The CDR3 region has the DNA TGTGCCAGCAATAACAGGGGGCTGGAAGAGACCCAGTACTTC. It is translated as CASNNRGLEETQYF.

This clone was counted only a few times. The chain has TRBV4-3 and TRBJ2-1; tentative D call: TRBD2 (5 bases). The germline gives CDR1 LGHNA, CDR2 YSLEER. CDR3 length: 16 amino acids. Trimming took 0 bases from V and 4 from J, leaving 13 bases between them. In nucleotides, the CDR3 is TGCGCCAGCAGCCAAGAGTATAGCGTGAAGTACAATGAGCAGTTCTTC. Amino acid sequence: CASSQEYSVKYNEQFF.

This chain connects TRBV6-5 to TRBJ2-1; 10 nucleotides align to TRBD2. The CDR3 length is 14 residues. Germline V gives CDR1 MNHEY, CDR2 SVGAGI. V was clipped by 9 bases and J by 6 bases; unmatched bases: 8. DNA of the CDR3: TGTGCCAGTAGCCTAGCGGGAGCTCCCAATGAGCAGTTCTTC. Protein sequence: CASSLAGAPNEQFF.

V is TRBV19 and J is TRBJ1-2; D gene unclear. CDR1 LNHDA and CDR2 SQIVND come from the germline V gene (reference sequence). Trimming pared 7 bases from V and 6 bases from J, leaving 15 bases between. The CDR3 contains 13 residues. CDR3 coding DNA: TGTGCCAGTACCTTGGAGGGAGGGAATGGCTACACCTTC. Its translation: CASTLEGGNGYTF.

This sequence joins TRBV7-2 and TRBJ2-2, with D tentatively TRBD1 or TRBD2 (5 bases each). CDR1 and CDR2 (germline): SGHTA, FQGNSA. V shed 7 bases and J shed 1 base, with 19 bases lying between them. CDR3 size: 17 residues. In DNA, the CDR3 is TGTGCCAGCAACTACCGTTCGGGGCGCGGGAACACCGGGGAGCTGTTTTTT. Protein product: CASNYRSGRGNTGELFF.

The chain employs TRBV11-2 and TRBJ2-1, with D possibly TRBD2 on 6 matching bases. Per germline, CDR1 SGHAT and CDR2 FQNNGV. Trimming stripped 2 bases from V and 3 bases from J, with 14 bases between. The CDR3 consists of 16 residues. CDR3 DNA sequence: TGTGCCAGCAGCTTAAGCGGGCGAGCGGTCTACAATGAGCAGTTCTTC. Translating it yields CASSLSGRAVYNEQFF.

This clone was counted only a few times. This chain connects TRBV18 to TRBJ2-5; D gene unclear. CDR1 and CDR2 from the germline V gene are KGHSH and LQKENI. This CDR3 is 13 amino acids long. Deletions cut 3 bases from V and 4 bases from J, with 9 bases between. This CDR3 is CASSPMELETQYF. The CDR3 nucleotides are TGTGCCAGCTCACCGATGGAGCTAGAGACCCAGTACTTC.

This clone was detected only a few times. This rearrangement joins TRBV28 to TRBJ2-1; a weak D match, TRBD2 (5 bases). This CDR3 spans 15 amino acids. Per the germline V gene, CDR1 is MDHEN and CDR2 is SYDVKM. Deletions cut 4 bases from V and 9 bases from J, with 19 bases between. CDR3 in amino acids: CASSSHRKVGVEQFF. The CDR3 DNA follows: TGTGCCAGCAGTTCTCACAGAAAAGTCGGGGTTGAGCAGTTCTTC.

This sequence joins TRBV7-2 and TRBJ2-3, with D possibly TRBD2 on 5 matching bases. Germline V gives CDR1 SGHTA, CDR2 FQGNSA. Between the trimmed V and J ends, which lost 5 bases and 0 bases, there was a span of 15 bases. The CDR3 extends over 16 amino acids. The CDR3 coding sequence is TGTGCCAGCAGCACAGACGGGCGAGGGAGCACAGATACGCAGTATTTT. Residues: CASSTDGRGSTDTQYF. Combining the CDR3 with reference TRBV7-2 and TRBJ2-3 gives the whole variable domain GAGVSQSPSNKVTEKGKDVELRCDPISGHTALYWYRQSLGQGLEFLIYFQGNSAPDKSGLPSDRFSAERTGGSVSTLTIQRTQQEDSAVYLCASSTDGRGSTDTQYFGPGTRLTVL.